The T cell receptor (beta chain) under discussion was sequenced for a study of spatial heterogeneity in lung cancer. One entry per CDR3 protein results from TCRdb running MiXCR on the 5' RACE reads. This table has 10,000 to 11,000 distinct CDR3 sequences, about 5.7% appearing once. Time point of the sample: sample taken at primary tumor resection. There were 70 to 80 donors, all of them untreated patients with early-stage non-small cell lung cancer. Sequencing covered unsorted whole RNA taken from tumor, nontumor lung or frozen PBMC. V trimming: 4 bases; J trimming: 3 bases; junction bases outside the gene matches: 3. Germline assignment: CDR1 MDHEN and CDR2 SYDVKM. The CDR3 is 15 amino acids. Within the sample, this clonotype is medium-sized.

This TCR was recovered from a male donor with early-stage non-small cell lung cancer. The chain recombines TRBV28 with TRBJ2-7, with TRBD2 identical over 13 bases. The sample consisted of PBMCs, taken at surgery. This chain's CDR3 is CASSSGTSGNYEQYF. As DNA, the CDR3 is TGTGCCAGCAGTTCCGGGACTAGCGGGAACTACGAGCAGTACTTC. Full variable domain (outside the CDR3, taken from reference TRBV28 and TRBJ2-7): DVKVTQSSRYLVKRTGEKVFLECVQDMDHENMFWYRQDPGLGLRLIYFSYDVKMKEKGDIPEGYSVSREKKERFSLILESASTNQTSMYLCASSSGTSGNYEQYFGPGTRLTVT.